The 16 T cell receptor beta chains below all came from one sample that was sequenced in a study of shared clonotypes between healthy human individuals (dated by TCRdb to the early 2020s). Receptor libraries were prepared by the immunoSEQ multiplex PCR assay. In TCRdb, the immuneACCESS table is reduced to in-frame sequences with V and J assigned. These tables do not hold every clone; where another copy was compared, an unresolved V gene accounts for under half, and the others remain unexplained. Across this sample there are roughly 2,500,000 clones, with more than 85% seen only once. In total, the top ten clones hold about 0.39% of the sample. Input material: naive CD4+ T cells from PBMCs. The sample's cell subset or site, from its label and the paper: CD45RA+ positively selected. Receptors originate from a young man in good health. Some clones in this sample may be carry-over from other donors' samples.

The gene calls are TRBV7-2 and TRBJ2-2; no clear D. Trimming took off 2 bases at V and 3 bases at J, with 7 bases between the two ends. Germline CDR1 reads SGHTA; CDR2 reads FQGNSA. This CDR3 contains 14 residues. The chain's CDR3 is CASSLSPHTGELFF. CDR3 sequence (DNA): TGTGCCAGCAGCTTATCCCCACACACCGGGGAGCTGTTTTTT.

This sequence joins TRBV6-6 and TRBJ1-1; D is possibly TRBD1 (5 bases). CDR1 and CDR2 (germline): MNHNY, SVGAGI (reference sequence). Trimming stripped 2 bases from V and 6 bases from J, with 16 bases between. The CDR3 length is 15 residues. The CDR3 sequence: CASSYRITGLAEAFF. Written as DNA, the CDR3 is TGTGCCAGCAGTTACCGAATAACGGGACTTGCTGAAGCTTTCTTT.

The table lists this clone with a count of one. This chain joins TRBV7-6 and TRBJ2-7, with 7 positions matching TRBD1. The ends lost 2 bases at V and 2 bases at J; junction bases unmatched: 3. This CDR3 comprises 14 residues. The germline CDR1 and CDR2 sequences are SGHVS and FNYEAQ. The CDR3 nucleotides are TGTGCCAGCAGCTTAAGAGGGGGCGCCTACGAGCAGTACTTC. Encoded protein: CASSLRGGAYEQYF.

The V gene is TRBV28, the J gene TRBJ2-2; maybe TRBD1 (6 bases). Per germline, CDR1 MDHEN and CDR2 SYDVKM. This CDR3 contains 13 residues. Trimming removed 10 bases at V and 1 base at J, with 10 bases between. The DNA of the CDR3 is TGTGCCACCTCAGGGGAGAACACCGGGGAGCTGTTTTTT. It codes for CATSGENTGELFF.

This chain uses TRBV5-1 with TRBJ2-5; 8 bases are a match to TRBD2. The last part of the DNA fits TRBJ2-7 better; the J call may be wrong. CDR3 size: 14 residues. The germline CDR1 and CDR2 sequences are SGHRS and YFSETQ. Written as DNA, the CDR3 is TGCGCCAGCAGCCACGGAACTAGCGGCTACGAGCAGTACTTC. It yields the protein CASSHGTSGYEQYF.

The rearrangement joins TRBV27 to TRBJ1-2, with D uncertain. The germline gives CDR1 MNHEY, CDR2 SMNVEV (reference sequence). V was cut by 4 bases and J by 3 bases, with 18 bases left in between. The CDR3 length is 16 residues. The CDR3 is CASSSEGPTSYYGYTF. DNA for the CDR3: TGTGCCAGCAGTTCCGAAGGCCCTACATCCTACTATGGCTACACCTTC.

V usage is TRBV5-6 and J usage is TRBJ1-2, with TRBD1 identical over 9 bases. This CDR3 has 14 amino acids. Germline CDR1 is SGHDT and CDR2 is YYEEEE. J gave up 4 bases and V 4 bases, and 5 bases lay outside the gene matches. As DNA, the CDR3 is TGTGCCAGCAGCCCACTGGACAGGGGCTATGGCTACACCTTC. Its translation is CASSPLDRGYGYTF.

This chain uses TRBV4-2 with TRBJ2-5; no clear D. The germline gives CDR1 LGHNA, CDR2 YNFKEQ. The V and J ends lost 0 bases and 9 bases respectively, with 14 bases between them. The length of the CDR3 is 14 residues. CDR3 nucleotide sequence: TGTGCCAGCAGCCAAGATCGCCTCTTTAGGGCCCAGTACTTC. Translation gives CASSQDRLFRAQYF.

The chain has TRBV6-5 and TRBJ2-7; D might be TRBD1 (5 bases). V gave up 0 bases and J gave up 3 bases, with 15 bases separating them. The germline gives CDR1 MNHEY, CDR2 SVGAGI. This CDR3 has 16 amino acids. CDR3 DNA: TGTGCCAGCAGTTACTCGGGGCAGCCTCGCCTCTACGAGCAGTACTTC. Protein: CASSYSGQPRLYEQYF.

This chain connects TRBV30 to TRBJ2-5; D unclear. The J call may be mistaken, given a closer DNA end match to TRBJ2-7. The CDR3 runs to 12 residues. Germline loops: CDR1 GTSNPN, CDR2 SVGIG (reference sequence). This CDR3 is CAWSVAAYEQYF. The CDR3 DNA is TGTGCCTGGAGTGTCGCAGCCTACGAGCAGTACTTC.

The gene calls are TRBV7-9 and TRBJ2-2, with D maybe TRBD1 (5 bases). CDR3 length: 17 residues. Trimming took off 0 bases at V and 7 bases at J, with 18 bases between the two ends. Germline V gene sequence: CDR1 SEHNR, CDR2 FQNEAQ (reference sequence). The CDR3 nucleotides read TGTGCCAGCAGCTTAGCCAGGGCCGGCCCCCTCGGCGGGGAGCTGTTTTTT. Translated, it gives CASSLARAGPLGGELFF.

With regard to this clone: Other DNA sequences in this specimen translate into the identical CDR3. The J gene is TRBJ2-3, the V gene TRBV5-6, with TRBD1 identical over 7 bases. The CDR3 consists of 15 residues. Germline CDR1 SGHDT, CDR2 YYEEEE. After removal of 2 bases from V and 0 bases from J, the junction contained 3 bases not matched to a gene. CDR3 protein: CASSFDRVSTDTQYF. CDR3 sequence (DNA): TGTGCCAGCAGCTTTGACAGGGTTAGCACAGATACGCAGTATTTT.

The chain joins TRBV19 to TRBJ2-7; D is unclear. Trimming pared 2 bases from V and 5 bases from J, leaving 16 bases between. The germline gives CDR1 LNHDA, CDR2 SQIVND (reference sequence). This CDR3 spans 15 amino acids. CDR3 in amino acids: CASSIKGRVPHEQYF. The CDR3 coding sequence is TGTGCCAGTAGTATAAAGGGTCGGGTTCCCCACGAGCAGTACTTC.

The chain links TRBV7-2 to TRBJ2-7; 8 bases align to TRBD2. CDR1 and CDR2 from the germline V gene are SGHTA and FQGNSA. CDR3 size: 18 residues. With V trimmed by 2 bases and J by 0 bases, 12 bases remained unmatched. CDR3 protein: CASSLRGITGGPSYEQYF. CDR3 bases: TGTGCCAGCAGCTTAAGGGGGATAACGGGAGGGCCCTCCTACGAGCAGTACTTC.

The J gene is TRBJ1-2, the V gene TRBV29-1; 11 nucleotides agree with TRBD1. Trimming cost V 3 bases and J 6 bases; bases outside gene matches: 6. This CDR3 has 14 residues. Germline CDR1 and CDR2: SQVTM and ANQGSEA. CDR3 residues: CSVEGGQGENGYTF. In nucleotides, the CDR3 is TGCAGCGTTGAGGGGGGACAGGGGGAGAATGGCTACACCTTC.

V usage is TRBV5-1 and J usage is TRBJ2-3; 9 bases are a match to TRBD1. This CDR3 region has 14 residues. Germline V gene lookup returns CDR1 SGHRS and CDR2 YFSETQ. With 4 bases clipped from V and 9 bases from J, the junction kept 9 bases outside the gene matches. In nucleotides, the CDR3 is TGCGCCAGCAGCGGAACAACAGGGGGCAGGACGCAGTATTTT. This translates into CASSGTTGGRTQYF.